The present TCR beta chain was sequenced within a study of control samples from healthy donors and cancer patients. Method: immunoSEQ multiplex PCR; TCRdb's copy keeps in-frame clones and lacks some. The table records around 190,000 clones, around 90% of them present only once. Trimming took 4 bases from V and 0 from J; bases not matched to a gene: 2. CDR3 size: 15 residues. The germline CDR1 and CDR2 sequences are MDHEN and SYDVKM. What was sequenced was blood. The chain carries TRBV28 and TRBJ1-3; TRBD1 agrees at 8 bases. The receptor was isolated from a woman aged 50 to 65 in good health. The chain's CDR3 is CASSSGGPSGNTIYF. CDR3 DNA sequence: TGTGCCAGCAGTTCAGGGGGCCCCTCTGGAAACACCATATATTTT.